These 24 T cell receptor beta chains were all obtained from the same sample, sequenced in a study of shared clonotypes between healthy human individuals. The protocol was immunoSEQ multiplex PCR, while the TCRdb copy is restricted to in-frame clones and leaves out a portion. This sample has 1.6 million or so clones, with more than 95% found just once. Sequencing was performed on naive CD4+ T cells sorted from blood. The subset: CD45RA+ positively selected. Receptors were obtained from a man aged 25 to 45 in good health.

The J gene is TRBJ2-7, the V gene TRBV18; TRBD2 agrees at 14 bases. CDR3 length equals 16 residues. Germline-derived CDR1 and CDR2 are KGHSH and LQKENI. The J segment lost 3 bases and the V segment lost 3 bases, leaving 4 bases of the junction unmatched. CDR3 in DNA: TGTGCCAGCTCACCGGGACTAGCGGGAGTGGGCTACGAGCAGTACTTC. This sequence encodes CASSPGLAGVGYEQYF.

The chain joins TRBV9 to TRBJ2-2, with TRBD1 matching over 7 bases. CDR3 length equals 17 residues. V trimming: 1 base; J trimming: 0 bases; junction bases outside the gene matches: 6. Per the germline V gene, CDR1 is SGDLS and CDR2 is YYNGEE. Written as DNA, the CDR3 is TGTGCCAGCAGCGTAACCGGGACAGAAGCGAACACCGGGGAGCTGTTTTTT. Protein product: CASSVTGTEANTGELFF.

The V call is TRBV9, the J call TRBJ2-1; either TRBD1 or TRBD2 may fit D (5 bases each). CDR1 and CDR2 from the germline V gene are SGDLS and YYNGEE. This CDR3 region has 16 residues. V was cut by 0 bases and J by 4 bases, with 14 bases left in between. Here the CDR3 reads CASSVGGGYGYNEQFF. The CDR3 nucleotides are TGTGCCAGCAGCGTAGGGGGCGGGTACGGTTACAATGAGCAGTTCTTC. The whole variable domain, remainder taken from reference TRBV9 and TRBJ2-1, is DSGVTQTPKHLITATGQRVTLRCSPRSGDLSVYWYQQSLDQGLQFLIQYYNGEERAKGNILERFSAQQFPDLHSELNLSSLELGDSALYFCASSVGGGYGYNEQFFGPGTRLTVL.

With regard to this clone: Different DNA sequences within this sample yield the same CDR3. The CDR3 loop is CASSVAGVGTGELFF. Here the CDR3 DNA reads TGTGCCAGCAGCGTAGCCGGGGTTGGGACCGGGGAGCTGTTTTTT. V usage is TRBV9 and J usage is TRBJ2-2, with a possible D match to TRBD2 (5 bases). Germline V lookup: CDR1 SGDLS, CDR2 YYNGEE. The ends were cut back, 0 bases at V and 5 bases at J, with 11 bases in the middle. CDR3 length: 15 residues.

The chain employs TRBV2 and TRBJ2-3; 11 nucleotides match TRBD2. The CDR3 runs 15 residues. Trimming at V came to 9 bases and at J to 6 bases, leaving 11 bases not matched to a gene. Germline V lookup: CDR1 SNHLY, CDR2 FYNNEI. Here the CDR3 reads CASYLAGGRADTQYF. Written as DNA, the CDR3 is TGTGCCAGTTACCTAGCGGGAGGCCGGGCGGATACGCAGTATTTT.

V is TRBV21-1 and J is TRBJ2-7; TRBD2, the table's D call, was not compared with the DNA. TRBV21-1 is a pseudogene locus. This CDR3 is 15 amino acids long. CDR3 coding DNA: TGTGCCAGCAGCAATACGGGGAGGTTCGGCTACGAGCAGTACTTC. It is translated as CASSNTGRFGYEQYF.

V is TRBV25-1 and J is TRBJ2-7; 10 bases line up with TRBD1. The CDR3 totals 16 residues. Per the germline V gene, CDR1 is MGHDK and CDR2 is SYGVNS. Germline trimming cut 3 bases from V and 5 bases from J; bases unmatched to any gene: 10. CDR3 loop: CASSDPRQGAIHEQYF. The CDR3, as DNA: TGTGCCAGCAGTGATCCCAGACAGGGGGCGATTCACGAGCAGTACTTC.

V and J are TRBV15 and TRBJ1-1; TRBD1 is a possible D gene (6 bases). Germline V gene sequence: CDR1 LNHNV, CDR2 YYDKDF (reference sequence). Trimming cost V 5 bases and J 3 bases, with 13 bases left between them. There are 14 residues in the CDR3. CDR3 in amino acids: CATSRLGGYTEAFF. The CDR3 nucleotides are TGTGCCACCAGCCGACTAGGGGGGTACACTGAAGCTTTCTTT. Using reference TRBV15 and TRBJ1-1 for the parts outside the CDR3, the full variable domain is DAMVIQNPRYQVTQFGKPVTLSCSQTLNHNVMYWYQQKSSQAPKLLFHYYDKDFNNEADTPDNFQSRRPNTSFCFLDIRSPGLGDTAMYLCATSRLGGYTEAFFGQGTRLTVV.

This CDR3 reads CASSRGLGSNQPQHF. CDR3 nucleotides: TGCGCCAGCAGCCGGGGCCTTGGTAGCAATCAGCCCCAGCATTTT. The chain uses TRBV4-3 and TRBJ1-5; D possibly corresponds to TRBD1 (5 bases). Germline V gene sequence: CDR1 LGHNA, CDR2 YSLEER. V dropped 4 bases and J dropped 0 bases, with 10 bases sitting between them. This CDR3 spans 15 amino acids.

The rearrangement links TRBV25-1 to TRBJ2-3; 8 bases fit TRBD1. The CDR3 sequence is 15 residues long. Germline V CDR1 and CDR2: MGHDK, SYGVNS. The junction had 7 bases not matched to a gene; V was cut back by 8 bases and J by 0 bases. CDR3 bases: TGTGCCAGCGCTTGGACAGGGATGAGCACAGATACGCAGTATTTT. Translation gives CASAWTGMSTDTQYF.

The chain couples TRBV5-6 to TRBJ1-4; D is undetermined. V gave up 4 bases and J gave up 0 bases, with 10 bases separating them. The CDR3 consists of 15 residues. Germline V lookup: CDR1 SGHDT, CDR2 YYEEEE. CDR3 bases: TGTGCCAGCAGCCGGACGCGGCCAACTAATGAAAAACTGTTTTTT. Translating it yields CASSRTRPTNEKLFF.

This CDR3 reads CASSQLGGFGNTIYF. The CDR3 DNA follows: TGCGCCAGCAGCCAGCTAGGTGGATTTGGAAACACCATATATTTT. V and J are TRBV4-3 and TRBJ1-3; no clear D. The CDR3 is made up of 15 amino acids. Per the germline V gene, CDR1 is LGHNA and CDR2 is YSLEER. Between the trimmed V and J ends, which lost 3 bases and 3 bases, there was a span of 12 bases.

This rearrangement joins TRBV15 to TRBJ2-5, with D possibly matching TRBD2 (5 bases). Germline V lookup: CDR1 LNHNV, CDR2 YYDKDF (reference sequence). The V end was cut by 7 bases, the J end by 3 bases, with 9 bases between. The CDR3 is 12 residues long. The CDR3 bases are TGTGCCACCAACAAGGGAGAAGAGACCCAGTACTTC. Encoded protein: CATNKGEETQYF.

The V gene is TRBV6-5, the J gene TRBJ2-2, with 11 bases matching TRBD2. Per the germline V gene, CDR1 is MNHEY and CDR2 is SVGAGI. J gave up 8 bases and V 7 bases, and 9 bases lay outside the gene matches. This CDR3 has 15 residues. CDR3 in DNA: TGTGCCAGCAACCGAGGACTAGCGGGTTCTGGGGAGCTGTTTTTT. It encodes CASNRGLAGSGELFF.

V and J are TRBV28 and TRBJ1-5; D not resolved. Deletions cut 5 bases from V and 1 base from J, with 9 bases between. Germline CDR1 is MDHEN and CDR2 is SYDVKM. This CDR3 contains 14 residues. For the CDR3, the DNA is TGTGCCAGCAGTCCCATGGCCAGCAATCAGCCCCAGCATTTT. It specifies CASSPMASNQPQHF.

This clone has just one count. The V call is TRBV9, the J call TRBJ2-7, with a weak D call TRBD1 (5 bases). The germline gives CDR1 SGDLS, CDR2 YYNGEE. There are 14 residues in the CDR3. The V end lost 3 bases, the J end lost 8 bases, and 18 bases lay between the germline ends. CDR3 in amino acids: CASSATGSEVKQYF. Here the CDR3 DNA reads TGTGCCAGCAGCGCAACAGGTTCCGAGGTGAAGCAGTACTTC.

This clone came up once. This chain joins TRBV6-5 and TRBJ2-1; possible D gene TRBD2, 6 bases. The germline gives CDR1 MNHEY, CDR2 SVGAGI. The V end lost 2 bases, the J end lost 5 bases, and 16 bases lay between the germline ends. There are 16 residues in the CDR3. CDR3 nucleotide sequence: TGTGCCAGCAGTTACACAGCGGGCAGAGCGGACAATGAGCAGTTCTTC. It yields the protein CASSYTAGRADNEQFF.

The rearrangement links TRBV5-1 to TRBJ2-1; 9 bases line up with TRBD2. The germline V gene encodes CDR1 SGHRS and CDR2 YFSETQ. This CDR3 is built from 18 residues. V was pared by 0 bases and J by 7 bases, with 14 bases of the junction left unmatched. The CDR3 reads CASSLDAGASGILNEQFF. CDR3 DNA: TGCGCCAGCAGCTTGGATGCTGGAGCTAGCGGGATACTGAATGAGCAGTTCTTC.

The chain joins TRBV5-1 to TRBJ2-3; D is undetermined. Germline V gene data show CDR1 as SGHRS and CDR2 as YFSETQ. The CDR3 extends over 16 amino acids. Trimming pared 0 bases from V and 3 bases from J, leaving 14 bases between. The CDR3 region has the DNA TGCGCCAGCAGCTTGGAGCCAGAACCCTGGACAGATACGCAGTATTTT. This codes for CASSLEPEPWTDTQYF. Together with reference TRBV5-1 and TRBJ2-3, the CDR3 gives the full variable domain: KAGVTQTPRYLIKTRGQQVTLSCSPISGHRSVSWYQQTPGQGLQFLFEYFSETQRNKGNFPGRFSGRQFSNSRSEMNVSTLELGDSALYLCASSLEPEPWTDTQYFGPGTRLTVL.

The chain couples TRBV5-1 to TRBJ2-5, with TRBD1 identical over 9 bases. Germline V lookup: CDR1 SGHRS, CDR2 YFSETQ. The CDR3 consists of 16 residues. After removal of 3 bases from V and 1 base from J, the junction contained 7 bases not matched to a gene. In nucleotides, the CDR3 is TGCGCCAGCAGCTCTAATGGACAGGGGACCCAAGAGACCCAGTACTTC. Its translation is CASSSNGQGTQETQYF.

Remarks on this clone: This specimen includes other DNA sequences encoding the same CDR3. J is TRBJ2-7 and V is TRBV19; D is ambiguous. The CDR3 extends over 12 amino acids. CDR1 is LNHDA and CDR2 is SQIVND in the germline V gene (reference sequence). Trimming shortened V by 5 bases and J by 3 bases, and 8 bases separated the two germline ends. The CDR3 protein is CASSSHGYEQYF. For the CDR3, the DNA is TGTGCCAGTAGTTCCCATGGCTACGAGCAGTACTTC.

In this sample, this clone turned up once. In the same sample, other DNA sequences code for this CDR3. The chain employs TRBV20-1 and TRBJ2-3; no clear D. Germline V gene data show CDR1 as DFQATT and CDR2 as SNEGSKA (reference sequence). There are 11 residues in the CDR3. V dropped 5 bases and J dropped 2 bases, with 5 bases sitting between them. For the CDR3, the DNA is TGCAGTGCTTCCGTCACAGATACGCAGTATTTT. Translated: CSASVTDTQYF.

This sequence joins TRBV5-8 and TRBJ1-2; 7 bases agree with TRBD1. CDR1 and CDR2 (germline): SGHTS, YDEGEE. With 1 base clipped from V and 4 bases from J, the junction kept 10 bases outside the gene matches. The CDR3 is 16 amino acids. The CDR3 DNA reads TGTGCCAGCAGCTTGTCGTGGGGGGACAGCAGCTATGGCTACACCTTC. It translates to CASSLSWGDSSYGYTF.

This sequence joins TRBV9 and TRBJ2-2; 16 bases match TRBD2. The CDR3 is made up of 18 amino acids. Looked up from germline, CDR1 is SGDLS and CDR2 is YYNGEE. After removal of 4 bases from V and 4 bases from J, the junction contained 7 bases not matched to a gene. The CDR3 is CASSQGLAGGPITGELFF. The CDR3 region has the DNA TGTGCCAGCAGCCAGGGACTAGCGGGAGGGCCTATCACCGGGGAGCTGTTTTTT.